Listed here are 17 T cell receptor beta chains from one sample, sequenced in a study of Ad26.COV2.S vaccination and SARS-CoV-2 variants. Treatment denoted: 19 received Ad26.COV2.S at low or high dose, single or two shots; about 5 received placebo; per-sample allocation not given. Vaccine and placebo recipients were sampled on day 63 after the first injection. TCRdb's table, derived via immunoSEQ multiplex PCR, lists solely in-frame clones and lacks some. The sample consists of about 480,000 clones, 70% to 90% of them appearing once. The sequenced sample was peripheral blood, obtained in a trial of Ad26.COV2.S vaccine versus placebo. Receptors were obtained from a person aged 18-60 years who received the Ad26.COV2.S COVID-19 vaccine or a placebo.

This clone was observed at least ten times. J is TRBJ2-2 and V is TRBV6-2 or TRBV6-3; D gene uncertain. CDR3 length: 14 residues. CDR1 and CDR2 (germline): MNHEY, SVGEGT. Trimming pared 0 bases from V and 3 bases from J, leaving 5 bases between. In nucleotides, the CDR3 is TGTGCCAGCAGTTACTCGCTAGACACCGGGGAGCTGTTTTTT. Residues: CASSYSLDTGELFF.

The rearrangement joins TRBV30 to TRBJ2-7, with unresolved D. Germline V gene data show CDR1 as GTSNPN and CDR2 as SVGIG (reference sequence). The CDR3 extends over 11 amino acids. Trimming cost V 3 bases and J 5 bases, with 8 bases left between them. CDR3 region: CAWSHRNEQYF. Written as DNA, the CDR3 is TGTGCCTGGAGCCACAGAAACGAGCAGTACTTC.

The chain combines TRBV18 with TRBJ2-1; perhaps TRBD1 as D (6 bases). This CDR3 has 16 amino acids. Germline lookup yields CDR1 KGHSH and CDR2 LQKENI. V lost 2 bases, J lost 7 bases, and 18 bases lay in between. In DNA, the CDR3 is TGTGCCAGCTCACCAATCCTAGGGACAATAGGTAATGAGCAGTTCTTC. Translation: CASSPILGTIGNEQFF.

The chain combines TRBV7-2 with TRBJ2-5; 10 bases agree with TRBD2. The CDR3 sequence is 15 residues long. CDR1 and CDR2 from the germline V gene are SGHTA and FQGNSA. V shed 5 bases, J shed 4 bases, and the junction held 7 bases outside the gene matches. CDR3 sequence reads: CASSLTSGNGETQYF. Here the CDR3 DNA reads TGTGCCAGCAGCCTCACTAGCGGGAACGGAGAGACCCAGTACTTC.

The rearrangement links TRBV7-2 to TRBJ2-7; D may be TRBD1 or TRBD2 (7 bases each). Germline V gene data show CDR1 as SGHTA and CDR2 as FQGNSA. Trimming cost V 8 bases and J 4 bases, with 21 bases left between them. The CDR3 consists of 15 residues. CDR3 DNA sequence: TGTGCCAGCCTTTGGGACAGCGGGGCAGTATACGAGCAGTACTTC. Protein: CASLWDSGAVYEQYF.

The V gene is TRBV21-1, the J gene TRBJ2-4; the table's D call, TRBD1, was not checked against the DNA. TRBV21-1 is classified as a pseudogene. The CDR3 loop spans 19 amino acids. The chain's CDR3 is CASSPRTGLGPDGKNIQYF. The CDR3 DNA reads TGTGCCAGCAGCCCACGGACAGGATTGGGGCCTGACGGGAAAAACATTCAGTACTTC.

This chain joins TRBV20-1 and TRBJ2-5, with D hard to call. This CDR3 has 11 residues. V lost 3 bases, J lost 4 bases, and 6 bases lay in between. In germline, CDR1 is DFQATT, CDR2 SNEGSKA (reference sequence). The CDR3 protein is CSARPGETQYF. For the CDR3, the DNA is TGCAGTGCTAGGCCGGGAGAGACCCAGTACTTC.

The J gene is TRBJ1-4, the V gene TRBV6-4, with D hard to call. Deletions cut 3 bases from V and 7 bases from J, with 9 bases between. In germline, CDR1 is MRHNA, CDR2 SNTAGT. The CDR3 contains 13 residues. The CDR3 loop reads CASSERWGEKLFF. Written as DNA, the CDR3 is TGTGCCAGCAGTGAGCGTTGGGGTGAAAAACTGTTTTTT.

The gene calls are TRBV28 and TRBJ2-1; either TRBD1 or TRBD2 may fit D (5 bases each). Germline assignment: CDR1 MDHEN and CDR2 SYDVKM. V shed 1 base and J shed 0 bases, with 13 bases lying between them. The CDR3 sequence is 17 residues long. DNA for the CDR3: TGTGCCAGCAGTTTATCCCGGCTGAGGGGCTCCTACAATGAGCAGTTCTTC. Amino acid sequence: CASSLSRLRGSYNEQFF.

This clone appeared a single time. This chain joins TRBV7-3 and TRBJ2-1; TRBD2 matches 12 bases. J gave up 4 bases and V 5 bases, and 6 bases lay outside the gene matches. This CDR3 is built from 16 residues. In germline, CDR1 is SGHTA, CDR2 FQGTGA. CDR3: CASSPGTSGQYNEQFF. Written as DNA, the CDR3 is TGTGCCAGCAGCCCTGGGACTAGCGGGCAATACAATGAGCAGTTCTTC.

This clone showed up just once. The chain links TRBV7-3 to TRBJ2-3, with 8 bases matching TRBD2. CDR1 is SGHTA, CDR2 FQGTGA, per germline. The CDR3 covers 18 residues. With 2 bases clipped from V and 1 base from J, the junction kept 11 bases outside the gene matches. This CDR3 reads CASSLGPPKAGGTDTQYF. The DNA for the CDR3 is TGTGCCAGCAGCTTAGGCCCCCCGAAAGCGGGAGGCACAGATACGCAGTATTTT.

This chain links TRBV7-2 with TRBJ2-2; D remains ambiguous. Germline V lookup: CDR1 SGHTA, CDR2 FQGNSA. The CDR3 sequence is 13 residues long. With 1 base removed from V and 5 bases from J, the gap between germline ends came to 5 bases. In DNA, the CDR3 is TGTGCCAGCAGCTTAGGGCGAACCGGGGAGCTGTTTTTT. Encoded protein: CASSLGRTGELFF.

CDR3 nucleotide sequence: TGCGCCAGCAGCTTAGGGGGGACTAGCGGGAGCCAAGAGACCCAGTACTTC. It yields the protein CASSLGGTSGSQETQYF. The rearrangement links TRBV5-1 to TRBJ2-5, with 14 bases lining up with TRBD2. The CDR3 covers 17 residues. The germline gives CDR1 SGHRS, CDR2 YFSETQ. V shed 2 bases, J shed 1 base, and the junction held 4 bases outside the gene matches.

The CDR3 spells CASSYSAGSSYEQYF. Here the CDR3 DNA reads TGTGCCAGCAGTTACTCGGCGGGGAGCTCCTACGAGCAGTACTTC. The rearrangement uses TRBV6-5 and TRBJ2-7, with D tentatively TRBD2 (6 bases). Trimming shortened V by 0 bases and J by 0 bases, and 9 bases separated the two germline ends. Germline loops: CDR1 MNHEY, CDR2 SVGAGI. This CDR3 is built from 15 residues.

The chain joins TRBV19 to TRBJ1-1, with unresolved D. This CDR3 has 15 amino acids. Trimming shortened V by 3 bases and J by 0 bases, and 11 bases separated the two germline ends. Per the germline V gene, CDR1 is LNHDA and CDR2 is SQIVND (reference sequence). Written as DNA, the CDR3 is TGTGCCAGTAGTATCAATTGGAAGGTGAACACTGAAGCTTTCTTT. Translating it yields CASSINWKVNTEAFF.

The V and J genes are TRBV9 and TRBJ2-7; 7 nucleotides line up with TRBD1. Germline V CDR1 and CDR2: SGDLS, YYNGEE. The CDR3 loop spans 12 amino acids. After removal of 1 base from V and 5 bases from J, the junction contained 0 bases not matched to a gene. In DNA form, the CDR3 reads TGTGCCAGCAGCGTACAGGGGGACGAGCAGTACTTC. It encodes CASSVQGDEQYF.

The chain's CDR3 is CSVGGQGPYEQYF. For the CDR3, the DNA is TGCAGCGTGGGTGGACAGGGGCCCTACGAGCAGTACTTC. This chain links TRBV29-1 with TRBJ2-7; TRBD1 matches 9 bases. CDR1 and CDR2 from the germline V gene are SQVTM and ANQGSEA. The CDR3 totals 13 residues. Trimming cost V 6 bases and J 2 bases; bases outside gene matches: 5.